These T cell receptor beta chains were read from a single sample in a study of OX40 agonist ivuxolimab in advanced cancers. Produced via immunoSEQ multiplex PCR; TCRdb's table is partial and in-frame only. The sample contains about 55,000 clones, 70% to 90% of which appear only once. The sample in question was CD4+ or CD8+ T cells sorted from blood, obtained in a trial of the OX40 agonist ivuxolimab. Receptors were obtained from an adult with an advanced solid tumor such as melanoma, head and neck, liver or kidney cancer. CDR3s include the opening cysteine and the closing phenylalanine or tryptophan. Each record gives: V gene, D gene, J gene, clone size, CDR3 protein, CDR3 DNA. D genes are given only for firm matches. A clone size is listed for some rows: how often the clone was seen (once, few, many), or a class if it is expanded.

>TRBV7-9|-|TRBJ1-1|-
CASSPRALNTEAFF
TGTGCCAGCAGCCCCCGCGCACTGAACACTGAAGCTTTCTTT
>TRBV2|-|TRBJ2-1|-
CASRSYNEQFF
TGTGCCAGTAGGTCCTACAATGAGCAGTTCTTC
>TRBV5-4|TRBD1|TRBJ2-5|-
CASSWDRYQETQYF
TGTGCCAGCAGCTGGGACAGGTACCAAGAGACCCAGTACTTC
>TRBV28|-|TRBJ1-1|-
CASSFPGKGTEAFF
TGTGCCAGCAGTTTCCCCGGGAAGGGGACTGAAGCTTTCTTT
>TRBV7-8|TRBD1|TRBJ2-7|-
CASSNQQGYREQYF
TGTGCCAGCAGCAACCAACAGGGGTATCGCGAGCAGTACTTC
>TRBV10-2|TRBD1|TRBJ1-5|-
CASRAGQGGNQPQHF
TGCGCCAGCAGAGCGGGACAGGGGGGTAATCAGCCCCAGCATTTT
>TRBV28|TRBD1|TRBJ2-7|-
CASSTGGRYEQYF
TGTGCCAGCAGCACAGGGGGCAGGTACGAGCAGTACTTC
>TRBV28|-|TRBJ1-5|-
CASSLNQPQHF
TGTGCCAGCAGTCTAAATCAGCCCCAGCATTTT
>TRBV2|-|TRBJ1-1|-
CASSPDSLRWNTEAFF
TGTGCCAGCAGTCCGGACAGCCTAAGATGGAACACTGAAGCTTTCTTT
>TRBV10-3|TRBD1|TRBJ2-1|-
CATTGANEQFF
TGTGCCACCACAGGGGCCAATGAGCAGTTCTTC
>TRBV7-2|TRBD1|TRBJ2-7|-
CASSGGTGHYEQYF
TGTGCCAGCAGCGGCGGGACAGGGCACTACGAGCAGTACTTC
>TRBV21-1|-|TRBJ1-2|once
CASSNIIRVRRAYGYTF
TGTGCCAGCAGCAATATAATCAGGGTCCGCAGGGCCTATGGCTACACCTTC
>TRBV19|-|TRBJ1-5|once
CASSIDPTSYQPQHF
TGTGCCAGTAGTATAGATCCTACTAGTTATCAGCCCCAGCATTTT
>TRBV19|-|TRBJ2-3|-
CASSMVRDTQYF
TGTGCCAGTAGTATGGTCAGGGACACGCAGTATTTT
>TRBV5-4|-|TRBJ2-7|-
CASSLGLGTPSRQYF
TGTGCCAGCAGCTTGGGACTAGGGACGCCCTCTCGGCAGTACTTC
>TRBV18|TRBD2|TRBJ2-7|-
CASSPSGGVSYEQYF
TGTGCCAGCTCACCTAGCGGGGGAGTGTCCTACGAGCAGTACTTC
>TRBV6-5|-|TRBJ1-1|-
CASSSLSQGRDTEAFF
TGTGCCAGCAGTTCTCTATCCCAGGGCAGGGACACTGAAGCTTTCTTT
>TRBV25-1|TRBD2|TRBJ2-5|-
CASSEGKLAVQETQYF
TGTGCCAGCAGTGAGGGAAAACTAGCGGTCCAAGAGACCCAGTACTTC
>TRBV11-2|-|TRBJ2-5|-
CASSQGGRGLETQYF
TGTGCCAGCAGCCAGGGGGGGCGGGGGTTGGAGACCCAGTACTTC
>TRBV10-3|TRBD1|TRBJ1-5|-
CATARGTGVSNQPQHF
TGTGCCACCGCCCGGGGGACAGGGGTTAGCAATCAGCCCCAGCATTTT
>TRBV20-1|-|TRBJ2-3|-
CSGESMDTQYF
TGCAGTGGGGAGTCGATGGATACGCAGTATTTT
>TRBV6-1|-|TRBJ1-3|-
CASNGGGSGNTIYF
TGTGCCAGCAACGGGGGGGGCTCTGGAAACACCATATATTTT
>TRBV6-1|-|TRBJ1-5|-
CASSSRFSNQPQHF
TGTGCCAGCAGTTCAAGGTTTAGCAATCAGCCCCAGCATTTT
>TRBV5-1|-|TRBJ1-1|few
CASSLAVGSTEAFF
TGCGCCAGCAGCTTGGCCGTGGGGAGCACTGAAGCTTTCTTT
>TRBV5-1|TRBD1|TRBJ2-5|-
CASSTGTGSETQYF
TGCGCCAGCAGCACGGGGACAGGGAGTGAGACCCAGTACTTC
>TRBV15|TRBD2|TRBJ2-3|-
CATSRGGTTTDTQYF
TGTGCCACCAGCAGAGGGGGGACTACTACAGATACGCAGTATTTT
>TRBV27|TRBD2|TRBJ2-1|-
CASSLSLAGSKDEQFF
TGTGCCAGCAGTTTATCCCTAGCGGGGAGTAAGGACGAGCAGTTCTTC
>TRBV5-1|-|TRBJ2-2|-
CASSLEGGLHTGELFF
TGCGCCAGCAGCTTGGAGGGGGGTTTGCACACCGGGGAGCTGTTTTTT
>TRBV11-2|-|TRBJ2-7|-
CASSLGAIPGDEQYF
TGTGCCAGCAGCTTAGGTGCGATCCCCGGAGACGAGCAGTACTTC
>TRBV5-1|-|TRBJ2-7|-
CASRRDSRLRNEQYF
TGCGCCAGCAGGCGAGACAGCCGTCTAAGAAACGAGCAGTACTTC
>TRBV2|TRBD2|TRBJ2-2|-
CASGTSVGELFF
TGTGCCAGCGGGACTAGTGTCGGGGAGCTGTTTTTT
>TRBV19|TRBD1|TRBJ1-2|-
CASHNEGQGYGYTF
TGTGCCAGTCATAACGAAGGACAGGGTTACGGCTACACCTTC
>TRBV10-1|TRBD1|TRBJ1-3|once
CASSAGDSAGNTIYF
TGCGCCAGCAGTGCCGGGGACAGCGCTGGAAACACCATATATTTT
>TRBV27|-|TRBJ1-1|-
CASSSLSFGDTEAFF
TGTGCCAGCAGTTCCCTCAGTTTTGGAGACACTGAAGCTTTCTTT
>TRBV5-5|-|TRBJ2-2|-
CASSYLPVANTGELFF
TGTGCCAGCAGCTACTTACCAGTCGCGAACACCGGGGAGCTGTTTTTT
>TRBV5-1|TRBD2|TRBJ2-1|-
CATQAGGRAVGEQFF
TGCGCCACCCAAGCGGGAGGTAGGGCTGTGGGTGAGCAGTTCTTC
>TRBV18|-|TRBJ1-3|-
CASSPDSSGNTIYF
TGTGCCAGCTCCCCCGACAGCTCTGGAAACACCATATATTTT
>TRBV5-1|TRBD1|TRBJ2-2|-
CASSPGTGLSGELFF
TGCGCCAGCAGCCCCGGGACAGGGTTGTCCGGGGAGCTGTTTTTT
>TRBV19|TRBD1|TRBJ2-2|-
CASSRGQMNTGELFF
TGTGCCAGTAGCAGGGGACAGATGAACACCGGGGAGCTGTTTTTT
>TRBV10-3|-|TRBJ1-4|-
CATKPSGNGEKLFF
TGTGCCACCAAGCCTTCGGGGAATGGTGAAAAACTGTTTTTT
>TRBV30|-|TRBJ2-2|-
CAWSVKGVIRELFF
TGTGCCTGGAGTGTAAAGGGGGTAATCCGGGAGCTGTTTTTT
>TRBV12-5|-|TRBJ2-2|-
CASGRYTGELFF
TGTGCTAGTGGTCGGTACACCGGGGAGCTGTTTTTT
>TRBV2|-|TRBJ2-3|-
CASGSFTDTQYF
TGTGCCAGCGGGTCCTTCACAGATACGCAGTATTTT
>TRBV19|-|TRBJ1-2|-
CASRPQVGRGNYGYTF
TGTGCCAGTAGACCCCAAGTAGGGAGGGGCAACTATGGCTACACCTTC
>TRBV7-6|TRBD2|TRBJ2-7|-
CASSNPGRGAYEQYF
TGTGCCAGCAGCAACCCTGGTCGGGGGGCCTACGAGCAGTACTTC
>TRBV10-1|-|TRBJ2-1|-
CASSESRSGSSYNEQFF
TGCGCCAGCAGTGAGTCGAGGAGCGGCAGCTCCTACAATGAGCAGTTCTTC